This T cell receptor beta chain derives from a study of T cells after yellow fever vaccination. Using its own MiXCR run on the 5' RACE reads, TCRdb lists one record per CDR3 protein. The sample lists 96,000 or so distinct CDR3 sequences; 8.9% were seen once. There are a few counts of this clonotype. Findings and limits, study-wide: Primary-vaccination clones mostly resurfaced post-booster (around 96% CD4, under 90% CD8). The study found a weaker secondary response that peaked faster, day 5 versus 15.

CDR1 is LGHNA, CDR2 YNFKEQ, per germline. The CDR3 covers 14 residues. V shed 3 bases and J 6 bases; nucleotides not matched to a gene: 3. The clonotype was recovered from a man younger than 30 who received the YFV17D yellow fever vaccine. The sequencing here drew on CD8+ T cells not binding an NS4B(214-222) dextramer, sorted from PBMCs, taken roughly 15 days after the first yellow fever vaccination. V and J are TRBV4-2 and TRBJ2-2; 8 positions match TRBD1. CDR3 nucleotide sequence: TGTGCCAGCAGCCAGGCAGGGGGCTCCGGGGAGCTGTTTTTT. Protein sequence: CASSQAGGSGELFF.